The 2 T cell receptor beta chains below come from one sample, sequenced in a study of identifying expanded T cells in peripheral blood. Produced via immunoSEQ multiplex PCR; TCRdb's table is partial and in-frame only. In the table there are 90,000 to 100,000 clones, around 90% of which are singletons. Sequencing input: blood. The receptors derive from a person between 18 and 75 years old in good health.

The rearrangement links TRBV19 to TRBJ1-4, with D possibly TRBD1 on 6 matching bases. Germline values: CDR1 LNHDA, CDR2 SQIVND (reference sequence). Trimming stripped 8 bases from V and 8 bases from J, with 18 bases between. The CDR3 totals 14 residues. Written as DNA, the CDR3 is TGTGCCAGTCAACGTGAGGGGGGTAACGAAAAACTGTTTTTT. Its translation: CASQREGGNEKLFF.

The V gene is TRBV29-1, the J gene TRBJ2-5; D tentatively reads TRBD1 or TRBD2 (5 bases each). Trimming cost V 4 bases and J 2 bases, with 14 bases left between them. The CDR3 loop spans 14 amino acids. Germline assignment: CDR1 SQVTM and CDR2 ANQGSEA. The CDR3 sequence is CSVVWGSGQETQYF. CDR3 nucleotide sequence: TGCAGCGTTGTATGGGGGTCGGGGCAAGAGACCCAGTACTTC.